The present entry profiles one T cell receptor beta chain with its context. The CDR3 covers 14 residues. Germline V CDR1 and CDR2: MDHEN, SYDVKM. With 5 bases removed from V and 0 bases from J, the gap between germline ends came to 8 bases. Sequencing used immunoSEQ multiplex PCR; TCRdb keeps in-frame clones, though not all of them. There are about 24,000 clones in the sample; approximately 80% occur only once, and 25% to 30% lies in the top ten. If patients had autoimmune disease history or systemic immunosuppression, they were excluded. The data derive from a study of OX40 agonist ivuxolimab in advanced cancers.

The material sequenced was CD4+ or CD8+ T cells sorted from blood, taken in a trial of the OX40 agonist ivuxolimab. The chain employs TRBV28 and TRBJ1-5; D call uncertain. This TCR was recovered from an adult with an advanced solid tumor such as melanoma, head and neck, liver or kidney cancer. The CDR3 protein is CASSDPFSNQPQHF. For the CDR3, the DNA is TGTGCCAGCAGTGACCCTTTTAGCAATCAGCCCCAGCATTTT. The full variable domain, rest sourced from reference TRBV28 and TRBJ1-5, is DVKVTQSSRYLVKRTGEKVFLECVQDMDHENMFWYRQDPGLGLRLIYFSYDVKMKEKGDIPEGYSVSREKKERFSLILESASTNQTSMYLCASSDPFSNQPQHFGDGTRLSIL.